The 25 T cell receptor beta chains below were found in one sample sequenced in a study of cytotoxic CD8 clonotypes in ibrutinib-treated CLL. Measured with immunoSEQ multiplex PCR; TCRdb has only the in-frame clones, and not every one. The sample carries about 50,000 clones, around 68% recorded once. Sample: PBMCs, taken after 12 months of ibrutinib treatment. The receptors derive from a human donor with chronic lymphocytic leukemia.

This clone was seen only a few times. The chain couples TRBV9 to TRBJ2-6; 7 bases align to TRBD2. This CDR3 region has 17 residues. Germline loops: CDR1 SGDLS, CDR2 YYNGEE. V was clipped by 1 base and J by 1 base; unmatched bases: 5. In DNA form, the CDR3 reads TGTGCCAGCAGCGTATCCCAGGGAGGGTCTGGGGCCAACGTCCTGACTTTC. As protein: CASSVSQGGSGANVLTF. The full variable domain, its missing parts supplied by reference TRBV9 and TRBJ2-6, is DSGVTQTPKHLITATGQRVTLRCSPRSGDLSVYWYQQSLDQGLQFLIQYYNGEERAKGNILERFSAQQFPDLHSELNLSSLELGDSALYFCASSVSQGGSGANVLTFGAGSRLTVL.

The gene calls are TRBV28 and TRBJ2-3; D remains unclear. V gave up 5 bases and J gave up 2 bases, with 8 bases separating them. CDR3 length equals 13 residues. CDR1 is MDHEN, CDR2 SYDVKM, per germline. This CDR3 is CASSLTYTDTQYF. In DNA, the CDR3 is TGTGCCAGCAGTCTAACCTACACAGATACGCAGTATTTT.

The V gene is TRBV5-1, the J gene TRBJ2-1; D is uncertain. This CDR3 is built from 12 residues. Germline CDR1 is SGHRS and CDR2 is YFSETQ. The V gene lost 3 bases and the J gene lost 4 bases, with 5 bases spanning the gap. CDR3 DNA sequence: TGCGCCAGCAGCTCCTTATACAATGAGCAGTTCTTC. Translating gives CASSSLYNEQFF.

The CDR3 bases are TGTGCCAGCTCACCAATGGGGAGCACAGATACGCAGTATTTT. This codes for CASSPMGSTDTQYF. The rearrangement uses TRBV18 and TRBJ2-3; D gene unclear. The CDR3 spans 14 residues. CDR1 is KGHSH, CDR2 LQKENI, per germline. Trimming stripped 2 bases from V and 0 bases from J, with 6 bases between. The variable domain in full, with the rest retrieved from reference TRBV18 and TRBJ2-3, is NAGVMQNPRHLVRRRGQEARLRCSPMKGHSHVYWYRQLPEEGLKFMVYLQKENIIDESGMPKERFSAEFPKEGPSILRIQQVVRGDSAAYFCASSPMGSTDTQYFGPGTRLTVL.

The table lists this clone with a few counts. This sequence joins TRBV19 and TRBJ1-5; TRBD1 matches 10 bases. Germline assignment: CDR1 LNHDA and CDR2 SQIVND (reference sequence). CDR3 size: 19 residues. V gave up 5 bases and J gave up 2 bases; unmatched junction bases: 15. DNA of the CDR3: TGTGCCAGTAGTCCTGCCGGGACAGGGGAACGTCTGCGCAATCAGCCCCAGCATTTT. This gives the protein CASSPAGTGERLRNQPQHF.

CDR3 bases: TGTGCCAGCAGCTCGAATCGTACAGACCGCCAAGAGACCCAGTACTTC. Its translation: CASSSNRTDRQETQYF. The chain carries TRBV13 and TRBJ2-5; D is ambiguous. The CDR3 length is 16 residues. The ends were cut back, 4 bases at V and 1 base at J, with 16 bases in the middle. The germline V gene encodes CDR1 PRHDT and CDR2 FYEKMQ (reference sequence).

In its sample, this clone was seen a few times. J is TRBJ2-1 and V is TRBV2; no clear D. The V end lost 4 bases, the J end lost 6 bases, and 7 bases lay between the germline ends. CDR1 is SNHLY and CDR2 is FYNNEI in the germline V gene. This CDR3 is built from 12 residues. The chain's CDR3 is CASSALGNEQFF. The CDR3 DNA is TGTGCCAGCAGTGCTTTGGGCAATGAGCAGTTCTTC.

This clone was picked up a small number of times. This chain uses TRBV11-2 with TRBJ1-1; D gene ambiguous. The CDR3 has 14 amino acids. With 5 bases removed from V and 2 bases from J, the gap between germline ends came to 12 bases. CDR1 is SGHAT, CDR2 FQNNGV, per germline. The chain's CDR3 is CASSRDGTNTEAFF. CDR3 DNA sequence: TGTGCCAGCAGCAGAGACGGAACAAACACTGAAGCTTTCTTT. The full variable domain, completed using reference TRBV11-2 and TRBJ1-1, is EAGVAQSPRYKIIEKRQSVAFWCNPISGHATLYWYQQILGQGPKLLIQFQNNGVVDDSQLPKDRFSAERLKGVDSTLKIQPAKLEDSAVYLCASSRDGTNTEAFFGQGTRLTVV.

The chain uses TRBV7-9 and TRBJ2-5, with unresolved D. Per the germline V gene, CDR1 is SEHNR and CDR2 is FQNEAQ (reference sequence). V lost 5 bases and J lost 5, with 6 bases in between. This CDR3 is 11 amino acids long. CDR3 DNA sequence: TGTGCCAGCAGCCGAGAGGAGACCCAGTACTTC. It specifies CASSREETQYF.

V is TRBV4-1 and J is TRBJ2-1, with 9 nucleotides matching TRBD2. The CDR3 has 14 residues. The V gene end was trimmed by 4 bases and the J gene end by 2 bases; junction bases not matched to a gene: 0. Germline CDR1 is MGHRA and CDR2 is YSYEKL. The CDR3 region is CASSRTSAYNEQFF. DNA for the CDR3: TGCGCCAGCAGCCGGACTAGCGCCTACAATGAGCAGTTCTTC.

The chain recombines TRBV27 with TRBJ2-2; D not certain. Trimming took 2 bases from V and 5 from J, leaving 12 bases between them. Germline assignment: CDR1 MNHEY and CDR2 SMNVEV (reference sequence). There are 15 residues in the CDR3. The CDR3 DNA reads as TGTGCCAGCAGTTTAGTTAGTCCAGGTACCGGGGAGCTGTTTTTT. This sequence encodes CASSLVSPGTGELFF.

This rearrangement joins TRBV5-1 to TRBJ2-7; D remains unclear. This CDR3 is 13 amino acids long. Trimming pared 9 bases from V and 1 base from J, leaving 14 bases between. Germline CDR1 and CDR2: SGHRS and YFSETQ. The CDR3 protein is CATAPAFSYEQYF. CDR3 DNA sequence: TGCGCCACCGCCCCCGCTTTTTCCTACGAGCAGTACTTC. Full variable domain (rest looked up from reference TRBV5-1 and TRBJ2-7): KAGVTQTPRYLIKTRGQQVTLSCSPISGHRSVSWYQQTPGQGLQFLFEYFSETQRNKGNFPGRFSGRQFSNSRSEMNVSTLELGDSALYLCATAPAFSYEQYFGPGTRLTVT.

In nucleotides, the CDR3 is TGTGCCAGCAGTTACCGTAGCAATCAGCCCCAGCATTTT. This codes for CASSYRSNQPQHF. This chain connects TRBV6-5 to TRBJ1-5, with D uncertain. CDR3 length equals 13 residues. Trimming cost V 2 bases and J 0 bases, with 2 bases left between them. Germline values: CDR1 MNHEY, CDR2 SVGAGI.

The gene calls are TRBV30 and TRBJ2-7; the D gene is possibly TRBD1 (5 bases). Trimming left V 1 base short and J 6 bases short, with 16 bases between. Per germline, CDR1 GTSNPN and CDR2 SVGIG (reference sequence). The CDR3 has 14 amino acids. The CDR3 DNA reads TGTGCCTGGAGTGCCGTCGTAGGGGTGACCGAGCAGTACTTC. Translated, it gives CAWSAVVGVTEQYF.

This rearrangement joins TRBV9 to TRBJ2-1, with TRBD2 matching over 7 bases. J gave up 0 bases and V 4 bases, and 4 bases lay outside the gene matches. Germline values: CDR1 SGDLS, CDR2 YYNGEE. The CDR3 contains 15 residues. The CDR3 reads CASSLAVSSYNEQFF. CDR3 coding DNA: TGTGCCAGCAGCCTAGCGGTAAGCTCCTACAATGAGCAGTTCTTC.

V and J are TRBV30 and TRBJ1-2; TRBD1 is a possible D gene (5 bases). CDR3 length equals 16 residues. Germline V gene lookup returns CDR1 GTSNPN and CDR2 SVGIG (reference sequence). V was pared by 0 bases and J by 2 bases, with 16 bases between. Here the CDR3 reads CAWSVLTDLLNYGYTF. CDR3 nucleotides: TGTGCCTGGAGTGTTTTGACAGATTTGTTAAACTATGGCTACACCTTC.

The rearrangement uses TRBV11-2 and TRBJ2-1; weak D call: TRBD1 (5 bases). Trimming removed 5 bases at V and 1 base at J, with 15 bases between. Per the germline V gene, CDR1 is SGHAT and CDR2 is FQNNGV. CDR3 length equals 16 residues. The CDR3 bases are TGTGCCAGCAGCCGACATGGGGCCTTGTCCTACAATGAGCAGTTCTTC. Translation gives CASSRHGALSYNEQFF.

Written as DNA, the CDR3 is TGTGCCAGCAGGGGAAGAGGGCGGAGGGGCACTGAAGCTTTCTTT. The encoded protein is CASRGRGRRGTEAFF. The chain carries TRBV6-1 and TRBJ1-1, with D possibly matching TRBD1 (5 bases). The CDR3 is 15 amino acids. The V end was cut by 6 bases, the J end by 4 bases, with 18 bases between. Germline V gives CDR1 MNHNS, CDR2 SASEGT.

This chain connects TRBV18 to TRBJ2-1; D ambiguous. The CDR3 is 13 amino acids. Germline CDR1 is KGHSH and CDR2 is LQKENI. V lost 6 bases and J lost 4, with 10 bases in between. CDR3 loop: CASSPDTYNEQFF. In nucleotides, the CDR3 is TGTGCCAGCTCTCCAGACACTTACAATGAGCAGTTCTTC.

The CDR3: CASSPGTDGRNTEAFF. CDR3 in DNA: TGTGCCAGCAGCCCTGGGACCGACGGGAGAAACACTGAAGCTTTCTTT. The chain carries TRBV5-4 and TRBJ1-1, with D maybe TRBD1 (5 bases). This CDR3 has 16 residues. The V and J ends lost 4 bases and 2 bases respectively, with 18 bases between them. In germline, CDR1 is SGHNT, CDR2 YYREEE (reference sequence).

The chain uses TRBV21-1 and TRBJ2-1; the table names TRBD2, a call not compared with the DNA. TRBV21-1 is noted as a pseudogene. CDR3 length: 23 amino acids. CDR3: CASSISKGTGLAGSVMQDNEQFF. The CDR3 nucleotides read TGTGCCAGCAGCATAAGTAAGGGGACAGGACTAGCGGGATCAGTAATGCAGGACAATGAGCAGTTCTTC.

The chain joins TRBV5-4 to TRBJ2-7, with TRBD2 identical over 12 bases. The CDR3 runs 16 residues. Germline V gene lookup returns CDR1 SGHNT and CDR2 YYREEE (reference sequence). Trimming took 4 bases from V and 4 from J; bases not matched to a gene: 9. CDR3 sequence: CASSTLAGGLPYEQYF. In DNA form, the CDR3 reads TGTGCCAGCAGCACCCTAGCGGGAGGGCTTCCTTACGAGCAGTACTTC.

The chain uses TRBV18 and TRBJ2-5, with D possibly matching TRBD2 (5 bases). CDR3 length equals 11 residues. Trimming left V 5 bases short and J 9 bases short, with 10 bases between. CDR1 and CDR2 from the germline V gene are KGHSH and LQKENI. Written as DNA, the CDR3 is TGTGCCAGCTCAGAGGACTTTGCCCAGTACTTC. This translates into CASSEDFAQYF.

This clone has a handful of counts. The chain uses TRBV5-4 and TRBJ2-4; TRBD2 agrees at 8 bases. The V segment lost 4 bases and the J segment 8 bases; nucleotides outside the gene matches: 14. Germline CDR1 is SGHNT and CDR2 is YYREEE (reference sequence). This CDR3 region has 16 residues. This CDR3 reads CASSVRTSPRQDIQYF. In nucleotides, the CDR3 is TGTGCCAGCAGCGTTCGGACTAGCCCCCGACAGGACATTCAGTACTTC.

The chain has TRBV28 and TRBJ1-4, with D maybe TRBD1 (6 bases). The CDR3 contains 16 residues. Deletions cut 4 bases from V and 7 bases from J, with 19 bases between. Germline CDR1 is MDHEN and CDR2 is SYDVKM. CDR3 sequence: CASSSSSGGAGEKLFF. The DNA for the CDR3 is TGTGCCAGCAGTTCCAGCTCTGGGGGCGCGGGTGAAAAACTGTTTTTT.